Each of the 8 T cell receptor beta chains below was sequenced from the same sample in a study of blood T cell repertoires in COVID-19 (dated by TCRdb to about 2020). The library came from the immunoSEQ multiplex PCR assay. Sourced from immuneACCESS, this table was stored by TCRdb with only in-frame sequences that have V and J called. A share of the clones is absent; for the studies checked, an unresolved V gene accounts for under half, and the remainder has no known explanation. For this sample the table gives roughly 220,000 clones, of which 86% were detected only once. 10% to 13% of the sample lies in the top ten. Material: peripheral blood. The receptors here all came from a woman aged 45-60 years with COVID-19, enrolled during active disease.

The CDR3 sequence is CASSQVGGAPSYEQYF. CDR3 DNA: TGCGCCAGCAGCCAAGTTGGGGGGGCCCCCTCCTACGAGCAGTACTTC. V usage is TRBV4-3 and J usage is TRBJ2-7; a weak D match, TRBD2 (7 bases). The germline V gene encodes CDR1 LGHNA and CDR2 YSLEER. This CDR3 has 16 residues. The V gene lost 1 base and the J gene lost 0 bases, with 13 bases spanning the gap.

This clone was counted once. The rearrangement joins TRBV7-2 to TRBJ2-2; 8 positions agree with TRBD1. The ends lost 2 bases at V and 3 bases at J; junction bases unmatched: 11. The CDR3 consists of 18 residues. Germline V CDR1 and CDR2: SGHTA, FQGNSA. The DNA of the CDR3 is TGTGCCAGCAGCTTATTAGCGTTAAGGACAGGGTACACCGGGGAGCTGTTTTTT. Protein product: CASSLLALRTGYTGELFF.

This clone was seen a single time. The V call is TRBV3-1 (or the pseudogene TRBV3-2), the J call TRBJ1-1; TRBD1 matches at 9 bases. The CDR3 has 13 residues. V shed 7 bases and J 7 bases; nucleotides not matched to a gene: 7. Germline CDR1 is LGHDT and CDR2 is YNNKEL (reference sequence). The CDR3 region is CASTRTGVIEAFF. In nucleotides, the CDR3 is TGTGCCAGCACCAGGACAGGGGTGATTGAAGCTTTCTTT.

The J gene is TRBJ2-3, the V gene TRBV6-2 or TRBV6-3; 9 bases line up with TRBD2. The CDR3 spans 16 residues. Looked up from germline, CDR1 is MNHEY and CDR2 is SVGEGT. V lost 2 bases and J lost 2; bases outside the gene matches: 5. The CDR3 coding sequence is TGTGCCAGCAGTTACCGGCTAGCGGGGTCCACAGATACGCAGTATTTT. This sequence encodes CASSYRLAGSTDTQYF.

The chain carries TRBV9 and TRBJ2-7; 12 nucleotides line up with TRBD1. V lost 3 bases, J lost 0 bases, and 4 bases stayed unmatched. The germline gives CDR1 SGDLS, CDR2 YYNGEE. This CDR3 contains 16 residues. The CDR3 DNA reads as TGTGCCAGCAGCGGCGGGACAGGGGGCTACTCCTACGAGCAGTACTTC. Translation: CASSGGTGGYSYEQYF.

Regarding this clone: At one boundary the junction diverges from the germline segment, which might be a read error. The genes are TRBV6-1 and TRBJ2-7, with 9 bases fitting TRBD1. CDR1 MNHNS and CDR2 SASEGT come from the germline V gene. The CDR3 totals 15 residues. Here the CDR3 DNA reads TGTGCCAGCAGTCAAGCGGGACAGGGCCTCTACGAGCAGTACTTC. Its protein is CASSQAGQGLYEQYF.

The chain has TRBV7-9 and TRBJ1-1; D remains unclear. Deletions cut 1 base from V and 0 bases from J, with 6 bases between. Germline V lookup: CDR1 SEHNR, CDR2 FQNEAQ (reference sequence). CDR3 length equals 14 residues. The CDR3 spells CASSLVGMNTEAFF. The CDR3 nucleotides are TGTGCCAGCAGCTTAGTGGGCATGAACACTGAAGCTTTCTTT.

The CDR3 here is CASSKITGTETQYF. CDR3 sequence (DNA): TGTGCCAGCAGCAAAATTACAGGGACGGAGACCCAGTACTTC. The J gene is TRBJ2-5, the V gene TRBV6-6; possible D gene TRBD1, 6 bases. The germline gives CDR1 MNHNY, CDR2 SVGAGI (reference sequence). V lost 6 bases, J lost 5 bases, and 16 bases lay in between. CDR3 size: 14 residues.